This T cell receptor (beta chain) stems from a study of blood T cell repertoires in COVID-19. About the research overall: Sites in the United States, Italy and Spain provided acute and convalescent COVID-19 samples.

Germline loops: CDR1 SGHAT, CDR2 FQNNGV. V was shortened by 6 bases and J by 2 bases, with 18 bases between the two germline ends. CDR3 size: 16 residues. Authors' processing steps: For nucleated cells, counts were estimated from reference gene primer amplification. Data came from immunoSEQ multiplex PCR; TCRdb stores just in-frame clones and leaves some out. V, J and clone size were drawn from that table, and D and trimming were deduced from the DNA. The sample shows about 87,000 clones, more than 85% of them seen only once. The chain recombines TRBV11-2 with TRBJ2-3; a possible D gene is TRBD2 (6 bases). This receptor was obtained from a man in his forties or fifties with acute or convalescent COVID-19. Sequencing input: peripheral blood. This CDR3 is CASSYRGVLNTDTQYF. CDR3 bases: TGTGCCAGCAGTTACCGCGGGGTTCTGAACACAGATACGCAGTATTTT.